Listed below are T cell receptor beta chains from one sample, sequenced in a study of T-cell reconstitution after alpha-beta-depleted transplantation in children. TCRdb reanalysed the PCR reads using MiXCR and keeps one entry per CDR3 protein. The sample includes approximately 1,000,000 distinct CDR3 sequences, less than 30% of them seen just once. The sequenced sample was PBMCs, mostly from graft donor cells, obtained 360 days after TCRalphabeta/CD19-depleted stem cell transplant. These receptors were obtained from a boy under two years old who had a stem cell transplant for SCID, so the T cells may come from the graft donor. CDR3s include the opening cysteine and the closing phenylalanine or tryptophan. D genes are given only for firm matches. Clone size is not always given. Where it is, it says once, few, many or a class for expanded clones.

clone_size,d_call,j_call,v_call,cdr3_aa,cdr3_nt
few,.,TRBJ2-1,TRBV28,CASRPTEARWNEQFF,TGTGCCAGCAGACCTACAGAGGCCCGGTGGAATGAGCAGTTCTTC
.,.,TRBJ1-5,TRBV5-6,CASSLAEGSSQPQHF,TGTGCCAGCAGCTTGGCAGAGGGATCAAGTCAGCCCCAGCATTTT
.,.,TRBJ2-2,TRBV4-1,CASSQSTGSNTGELFF,TGCGCCAGCAGCCAAAGCACAGGATCGAACACCGGGGAGCTGTTTTTT
few,.,TRBJ2-1,TRBV6-2/TRBV6-3,CASSYMNNEQFF,TGTGCCAGCAGTTACATGAACAATGAGCAGTTCTTC
.,.,TRBJ2-7,TRBV20-1,CSARRASYEQYF,TGCAGTGCTAGACGGGCCTCCTACGAGCAGTACTTC
.,.,TRBJ1-1,TRBV29-1,CSVQTVGAFF,TGCAGCGTCCAGACGGTGGGGGCTTTCTTT
few,.,TRBJ2-7,TRBV20-1,CSARAGRNGYEQYF,TGCAGTGCTAGAGCAGGGAGGAATGGTTACGAGCAGTACTTC
.,.,TRBJ2-2,TRBV7-8,CASSLPYLRSTGELFF,TGTGCCAGCAGCTTACCTTATCTCCGGTCCACCGGGGAGCTGTTTTTT
.,.,TRBJ1-2,TRBV29-1,CSVEDWVRGEMDYGYTF,TGCAGCGTTGAAGATTGGGTCAGGGGAGAAATGGACTATGGCTACACCTTC
many,.,TRBJ2-7,TRBV9,CASSVAPLGSYEQYF,TGTGCCAGCAGCGTAGCCCCCTTAGGCTCCTACGAGCAGTACTTC
.,.,TRBJ1-5,TRBV20-1,CSARVGVDGNQPQHF,TGCAGTGCTAGGGTGGGGGTAGACGGGAATCAGCCCCAGCATTTT
.,.,TRBJ2-5,TRBV9,CASSLTTGKTQYF,TGTGCCAGCAGCCTTACTACAGGGAAGACCCAGTACTTC
.,.,TRBJ2-7,TRBV7-9,CASSLNMGYEQYF,TGTGCCAGCAGCTTAAACATGGGATACGAGCAGTACTTC
few,.,TRBJ1-5,TRBV20-1,CSARDPPGPNQPQHF,TGCAGTGCTAGAGATCCGCCAGGGCCCAATCAGCCCCAGCATTTT
many,TRBD2,TRBJ2-5,TRBV5-1,CASSLPSGGETQYF,TGCGCCAGCAGCTTGCCTAGCGGGGGAGAGACCCAGTACTTC
many,TRBD1,TRBJ1-2,TRBV12-3/TRBV12-4,CASSLDRGGYGYTF,TGTGCCAGCAGTTTGGACAGGGGAGGCTATGGCTACACCTTC
.,.,TRBJ1-1,TRBV20-1,CSARTDPGTEAFF,TGCAGTGCTCGGACAGACCCTGGCACTGAAGCTTTCTTT
few,TRBD1,TRBJ1-6,TRBV3-1,CASSQDITSGGTPIHF,TGTGCCAGCAGCCAAGATATCACCTCAGGGGGGACACCGATCCACTTT
.,TRBD1,TRBJ1-3,TRBV5-1,CASSSGTGRLSGNTIYF,TGCGCCAGCAGCTCCGGGACAGGGAGGCTCTCTGGAAACACCATATATTTT
.,TRBD1,TRBJ1-5,TRBV6-2/TRBV6-3,CASSYSVRGRGTGASLYSNQPQHF,TGTGCCAGCAGTTACTCGGTGCGGGGGCGGGGGACAGGGGCGTCTCTATATAGCAATCAGCCCCAGCATTTT
few,.,TRBJ1-1,TRBV5-5,CASSLKARGNTEAFF,TGTGCCAGCAGCTTGAAGGCCAGAGGCAACACTGAAGCTTTCTTT
.,.,TRBJ2-1,TRBV7-1,CASCSGRGAGDNEQFF,TGTGCCAGCTGCTCCGGTCGGGGGGCAGGTGACAATGAGCAGTTCTTC
few,TRBD1,TRBJ2-7,TRBV29-1,CSVETYSGQGKSYEQYF,TGCAGCGTTGAAACCTATTCCGGACAGGGGAAGTCCTACGAGCAGTACTTC
.,TRBD2,TRBJ2-5,TRBV4-3,CASSQDHSGGPQGWTQYF,TGCGCCAGCAGCCAAGATCACAGCGGGGGGCCCCAGGGGTGGACCCAGTACTTC
many,TRBD1,TRBJ1-1,TRBV20-1,CSARGQLNTEAFF,TGCAGTGCTCGGGGACAGCTGAACACTGAAGCTTTCTTT
few,TRBD2,TRBJ2-3,TRBV7-2,CASSLASGGPSDTQYF,TGTGCCAGCAGCCTAGCCAGCGGGGGGCCCTCGGATACGCAGTATTTT
few,.,TRBJ2-5,TRBV3-1,CASRSVRETQYF,TGTGCCAGCAGGAGTGTCCGAGAGACCCAGTACTTC
few,TRBD1,TRBJ2-3,TRBV12-3/TRBV12-4,CTSTRDSRTDTQYF,TGTACCAGCACCCGGGACAGTCGCACAGATACGCAGTATTTT
few,.,TRBJ2-5,TRBV5-1,CASSLWAGDWETQYF,TGCGCCAGCAGCTTGTGGGCAGGGGATTGGGAGACCCAGTACTTC
.,.,TRBJ2-3,TRBV28,CASSFTGEHTDTQYF,TGTGCCAGCAGTTTTACGGGGGAACACACAGATACGCAGTATTTT
.,.,TRBJ1-1,TRBV7-8,CASSPTGREDEAFF,TGTGCCAGCAGCCCCACAGGTCGAGAGGACGAAGCTTTCTTT
.,TRBD2,TRBJ2-5,TRBV7-2,CASSLGTSGAGTQYF,TGTGCCAGCAGCTTAGGGACTAGCGGCGCGGGGACCCAGTACTTC
few,.,TRBJ1-1,TRBV20-1,CSARLSGNTEAFF,TGCAGTGCTAGACTCTCGGGGAACACTGAAGCTTTCTTT
.,.,TRBJ2-1,TRBV2,CASSDGGYNEQFF,TGTGCCAGCAGTGATGGAGGCTACAATGAGCAGTTCTTC
.,TRBD1,TRBJ2-7,TRBV30,CAWSTWPRGSYEQYF,TGTGCCTGGAGTACGTGGCCCAGGGGGTCCTACGAGCAGTACTTC
.,.,TRBJ2-5,TRBV12-3/TRBV12-4,CASSPGWAQYF,TGTGCCAGCAGCCCCGGGTGGGCCCAGTACTTC
.,.,TRBJ2-2,TRBV9,CASSVGSGTGELFF,TGTGCCAGCAGCGTAGGGTCTGGCACCGGGGAGCTGTTTTTT
few,.,TRBJ2-2,TRBV7-9,CASSPQAGELFF,TGTGCCAGCAGCCCTCAGGCCGGGGAGCTGTTTTTT
.,.,TRBJ2-1,TRBV12-3/TRBV12-4,CASTQEYYNEQFF,TGTGCCAGCACCCAAGAATACTACAATGAGCAGTTCTTC
.,TRBD1,TRBJ1-4,TRBV5-1,CASSLGTGGPATNEKLFF,TGCGCCAGCAGCTTGGGGACAGGGGGACCCGCAACTAATGAAAAACTGTTTTTT
.,.,TRBJ1-4,TRBV20-1,CSAAVGWTNEKLFF,TGCAGTGCCGCAGTGGGGTGGACTAATGAAAAACTGTTTTTT
.,.,TRBJ2-5,TRBV7-2,CASSLAGLTGAGKTQYF,TGTGCCAGCAGCTTAGCTGGCTTGACGGGGGCTGGAAAGACCCAGTACTTC
few,.,TRBJ2-7,TRBV3-1,CASRQSSSEQYF,TGTGCCAGCAGACAAAGCTCTTCCGAGCAGTACTTC
.,TRBD1,TRBJ1-6,TRBV11-2,CASSLYRLDRDRNSPLHF,TGTGCCAGCAGCCTTTATCGACTTGACCGGGACAGAAATTCACCCCTCCACTTT
.,TRBD2,TRBJ2-5,TRBV5-1,CASSLGLRGRGETQYF,TGCGCCAGCAGCTTGGGCCTGCGAGGGAGGGGAGAGACCCAGTACTTC
.,.,TRBJ2-3,TRBV29-1,CSVEARKDTQYF,TGCAGCGTTGAAGCTCGCAAGGATACGCAGTATTTT
many,TRBD2,TRBJ2-3,TRBV5-1,CASSSGSGGSTDTQYF,TGCGCCAGCAGCTCGGGAAGCGGGGGTAGCACAGATACGCAGTATTTT
.,.,TRBJ1-2,TRBV10-3,CAISEGFGYTF,TGTGCCATCAGTGAGGGTTTTGGCTACACCTTC
.,.,TRBJ2-5,TRBV12-3/TRBV12-4,CASSPTTSSPRTQYF,TGTGCCAGCAGTCCTACCACCTCTAGTCCTCGGACCCAGTACTTC
once,.,TRBJ1-4,TRBV7-2,CASSLGQLQYNEKLFF,TGTGCCAGCAGCTTAGGTCAGCTGCAGTATAATGAAAAACTGTTTTTT
.,TRBD1,TRBJ2-1,TRBV6-2/TRBV6-3,CASSKSRQGPHNEQFF,TGTGCCAGCAGTAAAAGTAGACAGGGCCCCCACAATGAGCAGTTCTTC
once,.,TRBJ1-5,TRBV4-1,CASSQVLGRGIQPQHF,TGCGCCAGCAGCCAAGTGCTCGGTCGGGGAATTCAGCCCCAGCATTTT